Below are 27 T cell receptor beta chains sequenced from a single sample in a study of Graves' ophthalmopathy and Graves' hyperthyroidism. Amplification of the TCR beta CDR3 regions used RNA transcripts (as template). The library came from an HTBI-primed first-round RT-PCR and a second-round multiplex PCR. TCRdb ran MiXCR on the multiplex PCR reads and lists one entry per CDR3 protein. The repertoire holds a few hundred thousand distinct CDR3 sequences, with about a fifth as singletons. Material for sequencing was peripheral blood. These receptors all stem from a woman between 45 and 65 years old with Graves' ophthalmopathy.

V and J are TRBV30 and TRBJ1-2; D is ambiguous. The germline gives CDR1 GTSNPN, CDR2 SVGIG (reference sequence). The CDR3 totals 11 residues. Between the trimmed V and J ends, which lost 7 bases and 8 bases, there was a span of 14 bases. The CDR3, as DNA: TGTGCCTTTCTCCGGGGTTACGGCTACACCTTC. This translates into CAFLRGYGYTF.

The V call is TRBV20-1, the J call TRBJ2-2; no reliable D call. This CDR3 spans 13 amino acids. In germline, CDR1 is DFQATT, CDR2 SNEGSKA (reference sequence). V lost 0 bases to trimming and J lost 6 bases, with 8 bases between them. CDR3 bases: TGCAGTGCTAGAGATTGGCGCTCCGGGGAGCTGTTTTTT. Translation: CSARDWRSGELFF.

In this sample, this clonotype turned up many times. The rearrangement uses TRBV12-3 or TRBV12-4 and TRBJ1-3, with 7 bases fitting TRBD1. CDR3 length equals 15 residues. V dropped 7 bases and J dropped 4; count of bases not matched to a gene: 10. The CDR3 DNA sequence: TGTGCCAGCAAAAGAACAGGGGTCCGCGGAAACACCATATATTTT. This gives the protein CASKRTGVRGNTIYF.

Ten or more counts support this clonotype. The CDR3 nucleotides are TGTGCCAGCAGTTTATCGAAAGGGTTACAGTGGAACACTGAAGCTTTCTTT. This translates into CASSLSKGLQWNTEAFF. The chain is built from TRBV27 and TRBJ1-1, with no clear D. The V gene's germline CDR1 is MNHEY and CDR2 SMNVEV (reference sequence). Trimming cost V 0 bases and J 1 base, with 15 bases left between them. This CDR3 is 17 amino acids long.

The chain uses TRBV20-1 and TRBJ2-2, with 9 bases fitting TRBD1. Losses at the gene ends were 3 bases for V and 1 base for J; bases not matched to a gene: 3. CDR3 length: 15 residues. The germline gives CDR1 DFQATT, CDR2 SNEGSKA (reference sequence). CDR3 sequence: CSARSGQGNTGELFF. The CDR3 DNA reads TGCAGTGCTAGGTCGGGACAGGGGAACACCGGGGAGCTGTTTTTT.

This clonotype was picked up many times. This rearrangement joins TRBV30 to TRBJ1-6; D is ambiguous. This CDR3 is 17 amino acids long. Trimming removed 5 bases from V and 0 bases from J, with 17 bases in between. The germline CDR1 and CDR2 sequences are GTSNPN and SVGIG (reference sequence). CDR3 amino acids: CAWDEGRWGSYNSPLHF. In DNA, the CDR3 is TGTGCCTGGGACGAGGGCCGATGGGGCTCCTATAATTCACCCCTCCACTTT.

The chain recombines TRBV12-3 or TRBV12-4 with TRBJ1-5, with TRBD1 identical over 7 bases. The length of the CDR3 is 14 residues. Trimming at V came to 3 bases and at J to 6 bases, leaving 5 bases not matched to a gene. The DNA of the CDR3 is TGTGCCAGCAGTTTCCAGGGGGTGGGTCAGCCCCAGCATTTT. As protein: CASSFQGVGQPQHF.

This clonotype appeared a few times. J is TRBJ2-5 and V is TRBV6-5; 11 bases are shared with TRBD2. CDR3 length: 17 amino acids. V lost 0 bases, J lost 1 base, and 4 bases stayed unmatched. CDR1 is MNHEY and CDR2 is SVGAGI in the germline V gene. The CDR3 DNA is TGTGCCAGCAGTTACTCCCCCGGGACTAGCGGCCAAGAGACCCAGTACTTC. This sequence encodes CASSYSPGTSGQETQYF.

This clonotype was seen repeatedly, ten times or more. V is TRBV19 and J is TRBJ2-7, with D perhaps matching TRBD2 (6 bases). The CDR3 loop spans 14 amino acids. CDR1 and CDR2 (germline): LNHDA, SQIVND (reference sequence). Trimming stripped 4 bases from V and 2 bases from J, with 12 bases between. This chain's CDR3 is CASSTPGETYEQYF. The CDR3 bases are TGTGCCAGTAGTACCCCGGGGGAAACCTACGAGCAGTACTTC.

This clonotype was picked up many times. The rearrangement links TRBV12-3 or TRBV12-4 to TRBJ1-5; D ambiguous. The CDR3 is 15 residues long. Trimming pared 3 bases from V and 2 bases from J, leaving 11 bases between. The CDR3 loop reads CASSLGGAGNQPQHF. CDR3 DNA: TGTGCCAGCAGTTTGGGAGGCGCCGGCAATCAGCCCCAGCATTTT.

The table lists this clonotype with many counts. The CDR3 region has the DNA TGTGCCAGCAGCACTGTCTCACGCGGCACTGAAGCTTTCTTT. Residues: CASSTVSRGTEAFF. V is TRBV28 and J is TRBJ1-1; D ambiguous. CDR3 length equals 14 residues. Trimming took 6 bases from V and 4 from J, leaving 15 bases between them. Germline V CDR1 and CDR2: MDHEN, SYDVKM.

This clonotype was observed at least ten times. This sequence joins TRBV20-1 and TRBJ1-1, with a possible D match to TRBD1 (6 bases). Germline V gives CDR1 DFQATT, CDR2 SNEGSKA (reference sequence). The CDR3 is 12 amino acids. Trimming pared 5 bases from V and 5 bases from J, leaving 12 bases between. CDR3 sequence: CSAPKGGTEAFF. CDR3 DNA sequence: TGCAGTGCTCCCAAGGGGGGAACTGAAGCTTTCTTT.

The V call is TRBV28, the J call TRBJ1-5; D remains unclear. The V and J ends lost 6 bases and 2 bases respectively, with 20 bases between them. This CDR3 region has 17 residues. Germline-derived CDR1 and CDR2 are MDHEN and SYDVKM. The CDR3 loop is CASSRLPDTSGNQPQHF. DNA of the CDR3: TGTGCCAGCAGCCGCCTCCCTGACACGTCCGGCAATCAGCCCCAGCATTTT.

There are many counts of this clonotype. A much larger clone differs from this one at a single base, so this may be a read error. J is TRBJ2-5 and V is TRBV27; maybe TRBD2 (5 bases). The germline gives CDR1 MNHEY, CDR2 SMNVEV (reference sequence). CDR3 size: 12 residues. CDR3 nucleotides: TGCATAAGCGGTCGGGGTGGGGAGACCCAGTACTTC. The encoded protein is CISGRGGETQYF.

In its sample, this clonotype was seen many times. The CDR3 DNA reads as TGTGCCAGCACCCTAAGCGGGGTAGACGAGACCCAGTACTTC. Translating it yields CASTLSGVDETQYF. The genes are TRBV28 and TRBJ2-5; 7 bases line up with TRBD2. Per the germline V gene, CDR1 is MDHEN and CDR2 is SYDVKM. The CDR3 covers 14 residues. The trim removed 7 bases at V and 5 bases at J, leaving 10 bases unmatched.

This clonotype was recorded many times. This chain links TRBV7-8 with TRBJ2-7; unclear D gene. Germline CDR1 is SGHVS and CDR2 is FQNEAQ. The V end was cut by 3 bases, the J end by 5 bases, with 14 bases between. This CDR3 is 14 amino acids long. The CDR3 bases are TGTGCCAGCAGCTTGGAACAGAGTTCGAACGAGCAGTACTTC. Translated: CASSLEQSSNEQYF.

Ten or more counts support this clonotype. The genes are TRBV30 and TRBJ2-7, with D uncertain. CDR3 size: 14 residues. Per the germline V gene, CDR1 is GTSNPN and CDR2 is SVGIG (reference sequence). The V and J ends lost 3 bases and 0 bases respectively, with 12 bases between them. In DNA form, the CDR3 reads TGTGCCTGGAGGCCAGAACTAAGCTCCTACGAGCAGTACTTC. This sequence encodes CAWRPELSSYEQYF.

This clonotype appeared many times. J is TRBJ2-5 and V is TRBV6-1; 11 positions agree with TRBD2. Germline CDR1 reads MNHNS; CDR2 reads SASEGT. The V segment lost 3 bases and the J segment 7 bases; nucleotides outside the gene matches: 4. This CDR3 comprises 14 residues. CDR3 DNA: TGTGCCAGCAGTGAGGTAGCGGGAGGGTGGACCCAGTACTTC. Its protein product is CASSEVAGGWTQYF.

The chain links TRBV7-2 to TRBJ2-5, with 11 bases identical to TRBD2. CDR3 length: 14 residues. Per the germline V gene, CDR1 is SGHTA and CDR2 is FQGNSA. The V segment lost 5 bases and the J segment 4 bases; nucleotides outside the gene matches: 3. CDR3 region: CASSTGLAAETQYF. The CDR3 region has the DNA TGTGCCAGCAGCACGGGACTAGCGGCAGAGACCCAGTACTTC.

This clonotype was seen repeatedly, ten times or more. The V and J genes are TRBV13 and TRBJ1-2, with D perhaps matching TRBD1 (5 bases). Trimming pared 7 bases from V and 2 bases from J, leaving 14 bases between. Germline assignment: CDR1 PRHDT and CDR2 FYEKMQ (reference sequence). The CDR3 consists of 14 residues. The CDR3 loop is CASTPGGSNYGYTF. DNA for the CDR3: TGTGCCAGCACCCCGGGGGGGTCGAACTATGGCTACACCTTC. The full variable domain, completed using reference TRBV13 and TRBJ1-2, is AAGVIQSPRHLIKEKRETATLKCYPIPRHDTVYWYQQGPGQDPQFLISFYEKMQSDKGSIPDRFSAQQFSDYHSELNMSSLELGDSALYFCASTPGGSNYGYTFGSGTRLTVV.

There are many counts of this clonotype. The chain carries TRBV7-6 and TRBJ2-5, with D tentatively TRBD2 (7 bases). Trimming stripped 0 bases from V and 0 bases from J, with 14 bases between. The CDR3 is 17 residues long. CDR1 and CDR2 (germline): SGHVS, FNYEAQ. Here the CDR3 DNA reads TGTGCCAGCAGCTTAGCGATGGGGGGGCGAAACCAAGAGACCCAGTACTTC. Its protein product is CASSLAMGGRNQETQYF.

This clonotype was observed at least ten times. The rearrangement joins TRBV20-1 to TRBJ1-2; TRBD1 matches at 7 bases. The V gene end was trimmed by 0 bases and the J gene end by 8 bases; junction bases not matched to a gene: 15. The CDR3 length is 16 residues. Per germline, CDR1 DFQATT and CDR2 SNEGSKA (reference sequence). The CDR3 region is CSARDPERAGGDGYTF. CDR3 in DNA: TGCAGTGCTAGAGATCCCGAACGTGCAGGGGGTGACGGCTACACCTTC.

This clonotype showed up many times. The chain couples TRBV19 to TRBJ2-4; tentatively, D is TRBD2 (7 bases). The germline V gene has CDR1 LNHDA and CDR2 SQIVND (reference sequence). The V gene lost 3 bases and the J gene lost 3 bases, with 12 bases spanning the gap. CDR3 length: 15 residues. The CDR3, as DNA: TGTGCCAGTAGTATGACGGGGGGCGACAAAAACATTCAGTACTTC. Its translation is CASSMTGGDKNIQYF.

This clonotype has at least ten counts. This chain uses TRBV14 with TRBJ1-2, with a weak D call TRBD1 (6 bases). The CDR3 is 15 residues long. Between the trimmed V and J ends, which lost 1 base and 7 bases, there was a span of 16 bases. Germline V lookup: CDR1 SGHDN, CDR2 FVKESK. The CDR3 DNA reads TGTGCCAGCAGCCAAGTGGGTGCAGGGGCTTCTGGCTACACCTTC. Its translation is CASSQVGAGASGYTF.

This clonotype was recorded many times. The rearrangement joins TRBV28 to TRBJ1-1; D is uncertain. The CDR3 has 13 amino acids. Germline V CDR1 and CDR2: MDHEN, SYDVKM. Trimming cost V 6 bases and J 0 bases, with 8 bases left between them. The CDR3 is CASRAQLNTEAFF. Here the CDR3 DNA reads TGTGCCAGCAGAGCCCAGCTGAACACTGAAGCTTTCTTT.

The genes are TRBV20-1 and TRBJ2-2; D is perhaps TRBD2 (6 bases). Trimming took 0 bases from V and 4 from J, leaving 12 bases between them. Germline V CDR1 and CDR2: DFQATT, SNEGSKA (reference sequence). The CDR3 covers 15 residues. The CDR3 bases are TGCAGTGCTAGAGACGGGGGACTGTCCACCGGGGAGCTGTTTTTT. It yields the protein CSARDGGLSTGELFF.

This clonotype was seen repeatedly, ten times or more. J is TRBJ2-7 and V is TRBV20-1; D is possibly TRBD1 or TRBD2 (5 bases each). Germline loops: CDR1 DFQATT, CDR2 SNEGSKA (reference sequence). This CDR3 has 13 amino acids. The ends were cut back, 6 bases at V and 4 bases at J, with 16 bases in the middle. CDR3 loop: CSASGTELYEQYF. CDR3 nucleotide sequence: TGCAGTGCCTCCGGGACCGAATTATACGAGCAGTACTTC.